The 10 T cell receptor beta chains in this list originate from one sample, sequenced in a study of blood T cell repertoires in COVID-19. Sequencing used immunoSEQ multiplex PCR; TCRdb keeps in-frame clones, though not all of them. The repertoire holds about 110,000 clones, with 70% to 80% as singletons. The sequencing sample was made of peripheral blood. Every receptor here comes from a woman aged 60-75 years with acute or convalescent COVID-19.

The J gene is TRBJ2-7, the V gene TRBV18, with 12 bases that match TRBD1. Germline V gene lookup returns CDR1 KGHSH and CDR2 LQKENI. The CDR3 has 15 residues. Trimming removed 2 bases from V and 7 bases from J; junction bases left unmatched: 6. The CDR3 DNA follows: TGTGCCAGCTCACCATTGGGACAGGGGGCGCGAGAGCAGTACTTC. As protein: CASSPLGQGAREQYF.

The chain uses TRBV6-5 and TRBJ2-7; 10 bases align to TRBD1. The germline gives CDR1 MNHEY, CDR2 SVGAGI. This CDR3 has 14 residues. V dropped 4 bases and J dropped 10; count of bases not matched to a gene: 10. CDR3 coding DNA: TGTGCCAGCAGTTTACCCGGGACAGGGGAGAACCAGTACTTC. It is translated as CASSLPGTGENQYF.

The chain recombines TRBV5-1 with TRBJ1-6, with a weak D call TRBD1 (5 bases). CDR3 length: 16 amino acids. Trimming stripped 4 bases from V and 0 bases from J, with 11 bases between. Per the germline V gene, CDR1 is SGHRS and CDR2 is YFSETQ. The CDR3 DNA reads as TGCGCCAGCAGCCCGACAGCTAGCTCCTATAATTCACCCCTCCACTTT. It specifies CASSPTASSYNSPLHF. The full variable domain, with the rest looked up from reference TRBV5-1 and TRBJ1-6, is KAGVTQTPRYLIKTRGQQVTLSCSPISGHRSVSWYQQTPGQGLQFLFEYFSETQRNKGNFPGRFSGRQFSNSRSEMNVSTLELGDSALYLCASSPTASSYNSPLHFGNGTRLTVT.

This sequence joins TRBV11-2 and TRBJ1-3, with TRBD1 matching 7 bases. The CDR3 is 15 residues long. J lost 2 bases, V lost 1 base, and 2 bases had no gene match. The V gene's germline CDR1 is SGHAT and CDR2 FQNNGV. The CDR3 protein is CASSLGQGPGNTIYF. CDR3 coding DNA: TGTGCCAGCAGCTTAGGACAGGGCCCTGGAAACACCATATATTTT.

The gene calls are TRBV10-3 and TRBJ1-2; 7 bases match TRBD1. V was pared by 4 bases and J by 6 bases, with 17 bases of the junction left unmatched. Germline assignment: CDR1 ENHRY and CDR2 SYGVKD. This CDR3 has 17 amino acids. Here the CDR3 DNA reads TGTGCCATCAGTGTCCCACAGGGGCGCGAGTATGTAGATGGCTACACCTTC. This translates into CAISVPQGREYVDGYTF.

The rearrangement links TRBV7-3 to TRBJ1-6, with TRBD1 as a possible D gene (6 bases). The V gene lost 5 bases and the J gene lost 7 bases, with 12 bases spanning the gap. The CDR3 runs 14 residues. CDR1 and CDR2 (germline): SGHTA, FQGTGA. CDR3 DNA: TGTGCCAGCAGCCCTACAGGGACCAATTCACCCCTCCACTTT. Its protein product is CASSPTGTNSPLHF.

The CDR3 sequence: CSASLQGGSPLHF. The CDR3 DNA follows: TGCAGTGCTAGTTTGCAGGGGGGTTCACCCCTCCACTTT. The chain recombines TRBV20-1 with TRBJ1-6; 7 bases line up with TRBD1. The CDR3 sequence is 13 residues long. The J segment lost 9 bases and the V segment lost 3 bases, leaving 5 bases of the junction unmatched. CDR1 and CDR2 from the germline V gene are DFQATT and SNEGSKA (reference sequence).

The rearrangement uses TRBV21-1 and TRBJ2-4; the DNA was not compared with TRBD1, the D call given in the table. TRBV21-1 has pseudogene status. This CDR3 is 18 amino acids long. CDR3 DNA: TGTGCCAGCAGCAAGTGGGCGGACAGGGTAGGGACCAAAAACATTCAGTACTTC. As protein: CASSKWADRVGTKNIQYF.

This clone was counted at least ten times. The genes are TRBV9 and TRBJ1-1; D not resolved. Germline CDR1 and CDR2: SGDLS and YYNGEE. The CDR3 covers 15 residues. Trimming removed 4 bases from V and 4 bases from J, with 17 bases in between. The CDR3 sequence is CASSPTGAGFTEAFF. CDR3 nucleotides: TGTGCCAGCAGCCCTACTGGAGCGGGGTTCACTGAAGCTTTCTTT.

The V gene is TRBV5-1, the J gene TRBJ1-1; D may be TRBD1 (5 bases). The CDR3 is 13 amino acids. CDR1 and CDR2 from the germline V gene are SGHRS and YFSETQ. The V gene lost 0 bases and the J gene lost 10 bases, with 13 bases spanning the gap. CDR3 sequence reads: CASSLEVLQGAFF. The CDR3 DNA follows: TGCGCCAGCAGCTTGGAGGTTCTTCAGGGAGCTTTCTTT.